The 23 T cell receptor beta chains listed next were all sequenced from one sample in a study of control samples from healthy donors and cancer patients. Profiling relied on immunoSEQ multiplex PCR, and the TCRdb table lists in-frame clones only, not all of them. The data show 85,000 to 90,000 clones, 85% to 90% seen once. Sequencing was carried out using PBMCs. The receptors shown here come from a woman aged 45 to 65 with colorectal cancer.

The CDR3: CARSSAGWGKNEQFF. In nucleotides, the CDR3 is TGTGCCAGAAGCTCAGCGGGGTGGGGAAAAAATGAGCAGTTCTTC. The gene calls are TRBV5-3 and TRBJ2-1; TRBD2 aligns across 7 bases. TRBV5-3 is an open reading frame whose function is uncertain. The CDR3 is 15 amino acids. V dropped 3 bases and J dropped 7; count of bases not matched to a gene: 10.

The rearrangement joins TRBV12-5 to TRBJ2-6; D may be TRBD1 or TRBD2 (5 bases each). This CDR3 region has 18 residues. Germline CDR1 LGHNT, CDR2 FRNRAP. V lost 0 bases and J lost 4, with 16 bases in between. CDR3 in DNA: TGTGCTAGTGGTTTGGTACTTTGGGGGTGGAAAGGGGCCAACGTCCTGACTTTC. Residues: CASGLVLWGWKGANVLTF.

The rearrangement joins TRBV7-8 to TRBJ1-2; D is uncertain. CDR1 and CDR2 (germline): SGHVS, FQNEAQ. Trimming took 1 base from V and 6 from J, leaving 3 bases between them. The CDR3 spans 11 residues. The CDR3 region is CASSLGDGYTF. The CDR3 coding sequence is TGTGCCAGCAGCTTAGGGGATGGCTACACCTTC.

The genes are TRBV6-2 or TRBV6-3 and TRBJ2-3, with TRBD2 matching over 7 bases. This CDR3 spans 18 amino acids. J lost 6 bases, V lost 5 bases, and 20 bases had no gene match. CDR1 is MNHEY, CDR2 SVGEGT, per germline. This chain's CDR3 is CASSLAPGARGYYDTQYF. The CDR3 region has the DNA TGTGCCAGCAGTCTCGCCCCCGGGGCGCGGGGGTACTATGATACGCAGTATTTT.

In its sample, this clone was seen once. V and J are TRBV6-5 and TRBJ1-2, with D uncertain. Germline V gives CDR1 MNHEY, CDR2 SVGAGI. The V and J ends lost 2 bases and 1 base respectively, with 5 bases between them. This CDR3 has 13 amino acids. The CDR3 sequence: CASSYDRNYGYTF. The CDR3 coding sequence is TGTGCCAGCAGTTACGACCGTAACTATGGCTACACCTTC.

This clone came up a few times. This sequence joins TRBV24-1 and TRBJ2-3; 10 positions agree with TRBD1. CDR3 length: 15 amino acids. From germline, CDR1 is KGHDR and CDR2 SFDVKD. J was trimmed by 4 bases and V by 7 bases; bases with no gene match: 7. The CDR3 DNA reads as TGTGCCACCAGCCCCGGGACAGGGGAGTCAGATACGCAGTATTTT. It is translated as CATSPGTGESDTQYF.

Only one count was recorded for this clone. The rearrangement links TRBV7-9 to TRBJ2-1; a weak D match, TRBD1 (7 bases). The CDR3 loop spans 13 amino acids. Germline CDR1 SEHNR, CDR2 FQNEAQ (reference sequence). The V end lost 3 bases, the J end lost 15 bases, and 18 bases lay between the germline ends. This CDR3 reads CASSFLEGAPLFF. The CDR3 DNA sequence: TGTGCCAGCAGCTTCTTGGAGGGGGCCCCTTTGTTCTTC.

The chain recombines TRBV6-5 with TRBJ1-1, with D perhaps matching TRBD1 (5 bases). The CDR3 has 14 amino acids. Trimming removed 4 bases from V and 1 base from J, with 10 bases in between. The germline gives CDR1 MNHEY, CDR2 SVGAGI. CDR3 sequence (DNA): TGTGCCAGCAGTTGGACACCCTCGAACACTGAAGCTTTCTTT. It specifies CASSWTPSNTEAFF.

The CDR3 sequence: CAISAGGEETQYF. CDR3 nucleotides: TGTGCCATCTCCGCAGGGGGCGAAGAGACCCAGTACTTC. This chain connects TRBV10-3 to TRBJ2-5, with TRBD1 identical over 8 bases. The CDR3 has 13 residues. The V gene's germline CDR1 is ENHRY and CDR2 SYGVKD. The trim removed 8 bases at V and 3 bases at J, leaving 5 bases unmatched.

The chain carries TRBV19 and TRBJ1-1; D is unresolved. Trimming pared 10 bases from V and 5 bases from J, leaving 11 bases between. The length of the CDR3 is 11 residues. Germline CDR1 is LNHDA and CDR2 is SQIVND (reference sequence). The CDR3: CATRLWTEAFF. The CDR3 region has the DNA TGTGCCACTAGACTCTGGACTGAAGCTTTCTTT.

This clone showed up just a few times. The rearrangement joins TRBV21-1 to TRBJ1-2; the tabulated D call, TRBD1, remains unverified against the DNA. TRBV21-1 is termed a pseudogene. The CDR3 contains 17 residues. In DNA form, the CDR3 reads TGTGCCAGCAGCAAACCATTTGACAGGCCGACTAACTATGGCTACACCTTC. It is translated as CASSKPFDRPTNYGYTF.

This clone has only a few counts. This rearrangement joins TRBV4-1 to TRBJ1-6; D remains ambiguous. CDR1 and CDR2 from the germline V gene are MGHRA and YSYEKL. CDR3 size: 13 residues. The V and J ends lost 0 bases and 6 bases respectively, with 3 bases between them. CDR3 residues: CASSQEGNSPLHF. CDR3 nucleotide sequence: TGCGCCAGCAGCCAAGAAGGTAATTCACCCCTCCACTTT.

The chain joins TRBV9 to TRBJ1-3; no firm D call. The V end was cut by 2 bases, the J end by 0 bases, with 9 bases between. This CDR3 has 15 residues. Germline V gene data show CDR1 as SGDLS and CDR2 as YYNGEE. The CDR3 protein is CASSVSDFSGNTIYF. The CDR3 coding sequence is TGTGCCAGCAGCGTTTCGGATTTCTCTGGAAACACCATATATTTT.

This chain connects TRBV19 to TRBJ1-5, with a weak D call TRBD1 (5 bases). The CDR3 spans 13 residues. Trimming stripped 5 bases from V and 9 bases from J, with 14 bases between. Germline loops: CDR1 LNHDA, CDR2 SQIVND (reference sequence). In DNA, the CDR3 is TGTGCCAGTAGTCCCGACAGTACCGGGCCCCAGCATTTT. The encoded protein is CASSPDSTGPQHF.

This clone was found once. The CDR3: CASSPGAGTANIQYF. The DNA of the CDR3 is TGCGCCAGCAGCCCTGGGGCAGGGACCGCAAACATTCAGTACTTC. The V call is TRBV5-1, the J call TRBJ2-4; perhaps D is TRBD1 or TRBD2 (5 bases each). CDR1 is SGHRS, CDR2 YFSETQ, per germline. This CDR3 region has 15 residues. V was pared by 4 bases and J by 6 bases, with 17 bases between.

The V call is TRBV4-3, the J call TRBJ1-1; no definite D call. From germline, CDR1 is LGHNA and CDR2 YSLEER. CDR3 length: 15 amino acids. V was clipped by 0 bases and J by 4 bases, with 12 bases between them. Here the CDR3 reads CASSQDRWGGTEAFF. The CDR3 nucleotides read TGCGCCAGCAGCCAAGATAGATGGGGTGGCACTGAAGCTTTCTTT.

The CDR3 region is CASTPGGEAYNEQFF. The DNA for the CDR3 is TGTGCCAGCACTCCAGGGGGCGAGGCGTACAATGAGCAGTTCTTC. The chain couples TRBV9 to TRBJ2-1, with TRBD1 identical over 8 bases. Germline CDR1 is SGDLS and CDR2 is YYNGEE. With 6 bases clipped from V and 4 bases from J, the junction kept 9 bases outside the gene matches. The CDR3 is 15 residues long.

A single count supports this clone. The chain links TRBV14 to TRBJ1-5, with unresolved D. V lost 3 bases, J lost 3 bases, and 9 bases lay in between. The germline gives CDR1 SGHDN, CDR2 FVKESK. The CDR3 totals 14 residues. CDR3 in amino acids: CASSQLGVNQPQHF. The CDR3 coding sequence is TGTGCCAGCAGCCAGCTGGGAGTCAATCAGCCCCAGCATTTT. The full variable domain, completed using reference TRBV14 and TRBJ1-5, is EAGVTQFPSHSVIEKGQTVTLRCDPISGHDNLYWYRRVMGKEIKFLLHFVKESKQDESGMPNNRFLAERTGGTYSTLKVQPAELEDSGVYFCASSQLGVNQPQHFGDGTRLSIL.

V and J are TRBV18 and TRBJ2-5; D may be TRBD1 (6 bases). The germline V gene has CDR1 KGHSH and CDR2 LQKENI. The V end was cut by 6 bases, the J end by 1 base, with 21 bases between. This CDR3 has 17 amino acids. For the CDR3, the DNA is TGTGCCAGCTCCCCAGCAGGACAGATCGTCTTCCAAGAGACCCAGTACTTC. Its protein is CASSPAGQIVFQETQYF.

A word on this clone: One junction end disagrees with the germline gene, perhaps due to a read error. The chain joins TRBV6-2 or TRBV6-3 to TRBJ2-3; no reliable D call. The CDR3 totals 15 residues. Germline V gives CDR1 MNHEY, CDR2 SVGEGT. The CDR3 loop is CAGSSRGGDGDTQYF. Here the CDR3 DNA reads TGTGCCGGCAGCTCGCGAGGTGGCGATGGAGATACGCAGTATTTT.

V gene TRBV18 combines with J gene TRBJ1-4; 9 bases fit TRBD1. The CDR3 runs to 15 residues. V lost 3 bases to trimming and J lost 7 bases; unmatched junction nucleotides: 6. CDR1 and CDR2 (germline): KGHSH, LQKENI. CDR3 nucleotides: TGTGCCAGCTCACCGGCGGGACAGGGTTCTGAAAAACTGTTTTTT. It translates to CASSPAGQGSEKLFF.

The genes are TRBV24-1 and TRBJ1-2; no clear D. The CDR3 contains 12 residues. The V end lost 1 base, the J end lost 4 bases, and 3 bases lay between the germline ends. Germline assignment: CDR1 KGHDR and CDR2 SFDVKD. The CDR3 is CATSDFSYGYTF. DNA for the CDR3: TGTGCCACCAGTGATTTTTCCTATGGCTACACCTTC.

J is TRBJ1-1 and V is TRBV5-1, with 7 bases lining up with TRBD1. The V segment lost 0 bases and the J segment 3 bases; nucleotides outside the gene matches: 8. The CDR3 totals 16 residues. Germline loops: CDR1 SGHRS, CDR2 YFSETQ. The CDR3 nucleotides are TGCGCCAGCAGCTTGGTTACAGGGGTCCGTGACACTGAAGCTTTCTTT. Translating gives CASSLVTGVRDTEAFF.